This TCR delta chain was sequenced during a study of gamma-delta T cells after stem cell transplantation. This clone ranks as medium-sized. TCRdb re-identified clones in the RT-PCR reads via CATT. Here the sample spans roughly 6,500 delta-chain clones, around a quarter being singletons. This CDR3 spans 22 amino acids. V shed 2 bases, J shed 0 bases, and the junction held 20 bases outside the gene matches. The germline gives CDR1 GEAIGNYY, CDR2 EKD. Sequencing was carried out using gamma-delta T cells. The rearrangement links TRDV2 to TRDJ1, with 13 nucleotides matching TRDD3. This receptor was identified in a human donor. It is not recorded whose cells these are; they may come from a transplant donor. CDR3 in amino acids: CACDRVLGDTRPTLVYTDKLIF. In DNA form, the CDR3 reads TGTGCCTGTGACAGAGTACTGGGGGATACGAGGCCGACCCTTGTGTACACCGATAAACTCATCTTT.